This T cell receptor beta chain was captured in a study of T cells in Graves' hyperthyroidism and ophthalmopathy. Study as a whole: At initial diagnosis, before any treatment had begun, peripheral blood was obtained.

The CDR3 totals 21 residues. The germline CDR1 and CDR2 sequences are DFQATT and SNEGSKA (reference sequence). The junction had 24 bases not matched to a gene; V was cut back by 1 base and J by 5 bases. Those with hyperthyroidism were 18 to 65 years old, newly diagnosed, and ill for under 2 months. Fresh peripheral blood, approximately 9.1 ml, was the source of the PBMCs. Amplified TCR beta CDR3 regions came from RNA transcripts. In the first-round RT-PCR of the TCR CDR3, the HTBI primer set was used. MiXCR, run by TCRdb on the multiplex PCR reads, gives a single entry per CDR3 protein. Seen here are more than 150,000 distinct CDR3 sequences, 15% to 20% observed once, and the top ten hold under 35%. This clonotype was observed many times.

This rearrangement joins TRBV20-1 to TRBJ2-5, with 11 bases lining up with TRBD2. Input material: blood. This sequence originates from a woman aged 50 to 60 with Graves' hyperthyroidism. In nucleotides, the CDR3 is TGCAGTGCTAGAGGAGGGACAGGGAGCACTAGCGGGGGCCGCCCGTGGGAGACCCAGTACTTC. Amino acids: CSARGGTGSTSGGRPWETQYF.